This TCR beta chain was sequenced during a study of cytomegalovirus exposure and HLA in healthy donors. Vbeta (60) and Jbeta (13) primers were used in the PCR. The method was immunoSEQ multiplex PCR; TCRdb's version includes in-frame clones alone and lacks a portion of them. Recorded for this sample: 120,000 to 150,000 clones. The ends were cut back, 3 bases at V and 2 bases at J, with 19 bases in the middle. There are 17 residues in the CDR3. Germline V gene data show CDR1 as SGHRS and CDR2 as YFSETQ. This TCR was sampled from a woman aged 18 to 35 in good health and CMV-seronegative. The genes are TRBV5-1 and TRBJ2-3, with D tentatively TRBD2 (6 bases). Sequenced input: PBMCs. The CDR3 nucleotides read TGCGCCAGCAGCTCGGGAGAAGCTAGCGCACACACAGATACGCAGTATTTT. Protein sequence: CASSSGEASAHTDTQYF.